The 24 T cell receptor beta chains below were found in one sample sequenced in a study of T cell repertoires in cytomegalovirus infection. MiXCR, run by TCRdb on the reads, gives a single entry per CDR3 protein. The sample records about 900,000 distinct CDR3 sequences, 31% being singletons. For these receptors, no antigen is known. Sequenced here: cultured CD8+ T cells from PBMCs, sampled from culture after CMV antigen stimulation. These receptors all stem from a human donor in good health (CMV status not recorded). Some clones in this sample may be carry-over from other donors' samples.

V gene TRBV6-1 combines with J gene TRBJ2-1; 7 bases fit TRBD1. V gave up 4 bases and J gave up 6 bases; unmatched junction bases: 9. This CDR3 spans 15 amino acids. The germline CDR1 and CDR2 sequences are MNHNS and SASEGT. CDR3 bases: TGTGCCAGCAGTGCAGGCAGGGGGTTTGGCAATGAGCAGTTCTTC. Its translation: CASSAGRGFGNEQFF.

The V call is TRBV6-2 or TRBV6-3, the J call TRBJ1-5; D is possibly TRBD1 (5 bases). There are 14 residues in the CDR3. Trimming took 4 bases from V and 6 from J, leaving 13 bases between them. CDR1 is MNHEY, CDR2 SVGEGT, per germline. The CDR3 loop reads CASSSPRESQPQHF. The DNA of the CDR3 is TGTGCCAGCAGTTCCCCCAGGGAATCTCAGCCCCAGCATTTT.

This clonotype was counted only a few times. This sequence joins TRBV27 and TRBJ1-1, with D possibly TRBD1 on 5 matching bases. The CDR3 is 15 amino acids. Looked up from germline, CDR1 is MNHEY and CDR2 is SMNVEV (reference sequence). V was clipped by 5 bases and J by 0 bases, with 13 bases between them. CDR3 bases: TGTGCCAGCAGTCACCCCAAGGGGCTGAACACTGAAGCTTTCTTT. Its translation: CASSHPKGLNTEAFF.

The rearrangement joins TRBV10-3 to TRBJ2-7; D not certain. The V gene's germline CDR1 is ENHRY and CDR2 SYGVKD. This CDR3 comprises 16 residues. Trimming took off 6 bases at V and 2 bases at J, with 20 bases between the two ends. This chain's CDR3 is CAISLYRETSPYEQYF. CDR3 sequence (DNA): TGTGCCATCAGCCTCTACAGAGAAACGAGCCCCTACGAGCAGTACTTC.

This clonotype has only one observation. The chain joins TRBV15 to TRBJ1-2; a weak D match, TRBD1 (5 bases). The CDR3 has 12 amino acids. The V end was cut by 0 bases, the J end by 8 bases, with 7 bases between. Germline loops: CDR1 LNHNV, CDR2 YYDKDF (reference sequence). The CDR3 sequence is CATSRDQGGYTF. CDR3 DNA sequence: TGTGCCACCAGCAGAGATCAGGGAGGCTACACCTTC.

Note on this clonotype: One end of the junction does not line up with germline, which may come from a read error. The chain joins TRBV6-2 or TRBV6-3 to TRBJ1-1; perhaps TRBD1 as D (6 bases). There are 13 residues in the CDR3. CDR1 and CDR2 (germline): MNHEY, SVGEGT. CDR3 protein: CVSSFGTPTEAFF. The CDR3 coding sequence is TGTGTCAGCAGCTTCGGGACACCGACTGAAGCTTTCTTT.

In the case of this clonotype: This may come from a read error, since a much larger clone is one base off. The chain carries TRBV7-6 and TRBJ2-2; D is perhaps TRBD1 (5 bases). Trimming removed 2 bases from V and 4 bases from J, with 23 bases in between. Germline CDR1 SGHVS, CDR2 FNYEAQ. This CDR3 region has 19 residues. DNA of the CDR3: TGTGCCAGCAGCTTAAATAGGGCGGTCGAGAAGGGGCTCACCGGGGAGCTGTTTTTT. Translation gives CASSLNRAVEKGLTGELFF.

J is TRBJ1-1 and V is TRBV7-6; TRBD1 might be the D (6 bases). Deletions cut 1 base from V and 6 bases from J, with 15 bases between. The germline CDR1 and CDR2 sequences are SGHVS and FNYEAQ. The CDR3 is 15 residues long. CDR3 region: CASSLGPGAGAEAFF. DNA for the CDR3: TGTGCCAGCAGCTTAGGCCCAGGGGCGGGCGCTGAAGCTTTCTTT.

The chain uses TRBV6-6 and TRBJ1-1; weak D call: TRBD1 (6 bases). Germline V gene sequence: CDR1 MNHNY, CDR2 SVGAGI (reference sequence). The CDR3 is 15 residues long. Trimming shortened V by 6 bases and J by 1 base, and 15 bases separated the two germline ends. The CDR3 coding sequence is TGTGCCAGCAGAAGCGGGGGGACACGGAACACTGAAGCTTTCTTT. Translation: CASRSGGTRNTEAFF.

J is TRBJ2-1 and V is TRBV27; 10 bases map to TRBD2. This CDR3 contains 17 residues. Germline CDR1 is MNHEY and CDR2 is SMNVEV (reference sequence). J lost 8 bases, V lost 4 bases, and 14 bases had no gene match. The CDR3 sequence is CASSSLGVAGGVYEQFF. CDR3 coding DNA: TGTGCCAGCAGTTCCCTAGGGGTAGCGGGGGGCGTCTATGAGCAGTTCTTC.

The CDR3 DNA is TGCAGTGCTCTCAAGCGGGAGACCAAAAACATTCAGTACTTC. Translating it yields CSALKRETKNIQYF. The V gene is TRBV20-1, the J gene TRBJ2-4, with 8 bases aligning to TRBD2. Germline lookup yields CDR1 DFQATT and CDR2 SNEGSKA (reference sequence). The CDR3 length is 14 residues. V shed 5 bases and J 2 bases; nucleotides not matched to a gene: 5.

The CDR3 region is CASSPSTRGVYNEQFF. The DNA for the CDR3 is TGTGCCAGCAGCCCCTCTACGCGGGGGGTCTACAATGAGCAGTTCTTC. The chain employs TRBV7-6 and TRBJ2-1; TRBD2 matches 8 bases. Trimming at V came to 5 bases and at J to 3 bases, leaving 9 bases not matched to a gene. The CDR3 runs 16 residues. Per germline, CDR1 SGHVS and CDR2 FNYEAQ.

This clonotype appeared a few times. The chain employs TRBV19 and TRBJ2-7, with 8 nucleotides matching TRBD1. CDR1 and CDR2 from the germline V gene are LNHDA and SQIVND (reference sequence). The J segment lost 1 base and the V segment lost 3 bases, leaving 5 bases of the junction unmatched. This CDR3 region has 15 residues. The CDR3 region has the DNA TGTGCCAGTAGTATTAAGTGGACAGGGTCCTACGAGCAGTACTTC. Translated: CASSIKWTGSYEQYF.

This clonotype was found a few times. The chain has TRBV6-5 and TRBJ2-1; no reliable D call. The germline CDR1 and CDR2 sequences are MNHEY and SVGAGI. Trimming stripped 7 bases from V and 3 bases from J, with 10 bases between. CDR3 length: 13 residues. CDR3 in amino acids: CASTQEVYNEQFF. CDR3 DNA sequence: TGTGCCAGCACTCAGGAAGTCTACAATGAGCAGTTCTTC.

This clonotype was picked up a small number of times. The V and J genes are TRBV7-9 and TRBJ2-5; D possibly corresponds to TRBD2 (6 bases). V was trimmed by 7 bases and J by 5 bases, leaving 14 bases between them. The germline V gene encodes CDR1 SEHNR and CDR2 FQNEAQ (reference sequence). This CDR3 contains 13 residues. The CDR3 sequence is CASNPPGGETQYF. CDR3 DNA sequence: TGTGCCAGCAACCCACCCGGGGGTGAGACCCAGTACTTC.

This clonotype was seen a few times. The chain joins TRBV7-9 to TRBJ2-7, with 9 bases fitting TRBD1. V gave up 1 base and J gave up 1 base; unmatched junction bases: 2. The germline CDR1 and CDR2 sequences are SEHNR and FQNEAQ (reference sequence). The CDR3 loop spans 15 amino acids. CDR3 protein: CASSLEQGASYEQYV. The CDR3 DNA sequence: TGTGCCAGCAGCTTAGAACAGGGGGCTTCCTACGAGCAGTACGTC.

This clonotype was detected a few times. The chain uses TRBV5-1 and TRBJ2-7; 9 bases align to TRBD1. Germline V lookup: CDR1 SGHRS, CDR2 YFSETQ. The junction had 7 bases not matched to a gene; V was cut back by 4 bases and J by 5 bases. This CDR3 contains 14 residues. This chain's CDR3 is CASSGGQGLDEQYF. The DNA for the CDR3 is TGCGCCAGCAGCGGGGGACAGGGCCTCGACGAGCAGTACTTC. Filled out from reference TRBV5-1 and TRBJ2-7, the complete variable domain reads KAGVTQTPRYLIKTRGQQVTLSCSPISGHRSVSWYQQTPGQGLQFLFEYFSETQRNKGNFPGRFSGRQFSNSRSEMNVSTLELGDSALYLCASSGGQGLDEQYFGPGTRLTVT.

This rearrangement joins TRBV7-3 to TRBJ2-7; D unclear. CDR1 is SGHTA, CDR2 FQGTGA, per germline. The CDR3 length is 14 residues. V was cut by 4 bases and J by 0 bases, with 10 bases left in between. The CDR3, as DNA: TGTGCCAGCAGCTCCCGCGAGGCCTCCTACGAGCAGTACTTC. The encoded protein is CASSSREASYEQYF. Full variable domain (outside the CDR3, taken from reference TRBV7-3 and TRBJ2-7): GAGVSQTPSNKVTEKGKYVELRCDPISGHTALYWYRQSLGQGPEFLIYFQGTGAADDSGLPNDRFFAVRPEGSVSTLKIQRTERGDSAVYLCASSSREASYEQYFGPGTRLTVT.

This clonotype was found many times. The chain couples TRBV7-2 to TRBJ1-3; D gene unclear. Germline V gene lookup returns CDR1 SGHTA and CDR2 FQGNSA. V lost 0 bases to trimming and J lost 4 bases, with 13 bases between them. The CDR3 extends over 16 amino acids. CDR3 nucleotides: TGTGCCAGCAGCTTAGCGCCGACTAAGCGGGGAAACACCATATATTTT. Its protein is CASSLAPTKRGNTIYF.

The chain has TRBV10-3 and TRBJ1-6; no clear D gene. The V and J ends lost 2 bases and 10 bases respectively, with 12 bases between them. CDR1 ENHRY and CDR2 SYGVKD come from the germline V gene. The CDR3 is 14 residues long. CDR3 nucleotides: TGTGCCATCAGTGAGGCGGGTGAGTTGTCACCCCTCCACTTT. It codes for CAISEAGELSPLHF.

V usage is TRBV27 and J usage is TRBJ2-7; D is tentatively TRBD1 or TRBD2 (7 bases each). V dropped 3 bases and J dropped 4 bases, with 13 bases sitting between them. Germline CDR1 MNHEY, CDR2 SMNVEV (reference sequence). The CDR3 is 14 residues long. DNA of the CDR3: TGTGCCAGCAGTTTTCCAGGGGGAGGGTACGAGCAGTACTTC. Protein sequence: CASSFPGGGYEQYF.

In the case of this clonotype: A much more abundant neighbour one base away suggests this may be a read error. The rearrangement links TRBV2 to TRBJ2-1; 11 nucleotides agree with TRBD2. Germline lookup yields CDR1 SNHLY and CDR2 FYNNEI. The CDR3 consists of 15 residues. V shed 10 bases and J 0 bases; nucleotides not matched to a gene: 5. The CDR3 reads CATLAGVSSYNEQFF. As DNA, the CDR3 is TGTGCCACACTAGCGGGGGTCAGCTCCTACAATGAGCAGTTCTTC.

CDR3 in amino acids: CASSAQGGGAGIGTDTQYF. DNA for the CDR3: TGTGCCAGCAGTGCACAGGGCGGGGGGGCCGGTATTGGCACAGATACGCAGTATTTT. V gene TRBV6-1 combines with J gene TRBJ2-3, with TRBD2 matching 9 bases. V dropped 4 bases and J dropped 1; count of bases not matched to a gene: 15. The CDR3 is 19 amino acids. From germline, CDR1 is MNHNS and CDR2 SASEGT.

CDR3 in DNA: TGTGCCAGCAGTTTTACCCCCACACAGGGGGCTAATCAGCCCCAGCATTTT. Residues: CASSFTPTQGANQPQHF. V gene TRBV12-3 or TRBV12-4 combines with J gene TRBJ1-5; TRBD1 agrees at 9 bases. This CDR3 contains 17 residues. The V and J ends lost 3 bases and 4 bases, in that order; junction bases with no gene match: 10.